These 22 T cell receptor beta chains were all obtained from the same sample, sequenced in a study of cytomegalovirus exposure and HLA in healthy donors. The PCR was carried out with 60 Vbeta primers and 13 Jbeta primers. Profiled with immunoSEQ multiplex PCR; TCRdb holds only in-frame clones, not every one. Of 75,000 to 90,000 clones in the sample, roughly 75% were seen once. The sample taken for sequencing was PBMCs. The receptors shown here come from a man aged 55 to 70 in good health and CMV-seronegative.

This chain joins TRBV4-1 and TRBJ2-5; 9 bases map to TRBD1. Trimming at V came to 4 bases and at J to 2 bases, leaving 11 bases not matched to a gene. The CDR3 runs to 17 residues. Germline V gives CDR1 MGHRA, CDR2 YSYEKL. CDR3 region: CASSRNPGQGVQETQYF. CDR3 DNA sequence: TGCGCCAGCAGCCGAAACCCGGGACAGGGTGTTCAAGAGACCCAGTACTTC.

The chain employs TRBV6-1 and TRBJ2-4; 7 bases agree with TRBD1. V dropped 8 bases and J dropped 0; count of bases not matched to a gene: 7. The germline gives CDR1 MNHNS, CDR2 SASEGT. The CDR3 loop spans 15 amino acids. CDR3 residues: CASVDRALAKNIQYF. The CDR3 bases are TGTGCCAGCGTCGACAGGGCACTAGCCAAAAACATTCAGTACTTC.

This clone was seen more than once but under ten times. The chain uses TRBV6-5 and TRBJ1-1; D perhaps matches TRBD1 (6 bases). V lost 5 bases and J lost 1, with 11 bases in between. This CDR3 spans 14 amino acids. Germline CDR1 is MNHEY and CDR2 is SVGAGI. CDR3 in DNA: TGTGCCAGCAGTCACCGGACAGCGAACACTGAAGCTTTCTTT. Its protein is CASSHRTANTEAFF.

The chain joins TRBV9 to TRBJ1-6; D gene uncertain. Germline V gene sequence: CDR1 SGDLS, CDR2 YYNGEE. The CDR3 has 12 amino acids. Trimming took off 2 bases at V and 10 bases at J, with 7 bases between the two ends. The CDR3, as DNA: TGTGCCAGCAGCGTCGGGGAATCACCCCTCCACTTT. Its protein product is CASSVGESPLHF.

The V and J genes are TRBV6-6 and TRBJ1-1; D remains ambiguous. V was clipped by 7 bases and J by 7 bases, with 13 bases between them. The CDR3 sequence is 12 residues long. CDR1 and CDR2 from the germline V gene are MNHNY and SVGAGI (reference sequence). The CDR3 is CASTPGFGEAFF. CDR3 nucleotide sequence: TGTGCCAGCACCCCGGGGTTCGGTGAAGCTTTCTTT.

The rearrangement joins TRBV6-1 to TRBJ2-7; 8 bases are shared with TRBD1. The V and J ends lost 6 bases and 6 bases, in that order; junction bases with no gene match: 7. Germline CDR1 MNHNS, CDR2 SASEGT. The CDR3 consists of 13 residues. In DNA form, the CDR3 reads TGTGCCAGCAGCCAACAGGGGGTAGGCGAGCAGTACTTC. It specifies CASSQQGVGEQYF.

With regard to this clone: This same CDR3 is encoded by further DNA sequences in the sample. The rearrangement joins TRBV5-4 to TRBJ2-7; 10 bases match TRBD1. Germline CDR1 is SGHNT and CDR2 is YYREEE (reference sequence). V gave up 2 bases and J gave up 5 bases; unmatched junction bases: 1. The CDR3 has 13 residues. CDR3 sequence (DNA): TGTGCCAGCAGCTTCGACAGGGGGCACGAGCAGTACTTC. Residues: CASSFDRGHEQYF. The entire variable domain, with the rest obtained from reference TRBV5-4 and TRBJ2-7, is as follows: ETGVTQSPTHLIKTRGQQVTLRCSSQSGHNTVSWYQQALGQGPQFIFQYYREEENGRGNFPPRFSGLQFPNYSSELNVNALELDDSALYLCASSFDRGHEQYFGPGTRLTVT.

The chain employs TRBV14 and TRBJ1-2, with D perhaps matching TRBD1 (5 bases). Germline CDR1 and CDR2: SGHDN and FVKESK. Trimming left V 2 bases short and J 8 bases short, with 12 bases between. The CDR3 runs 13 residues. For the CDR3, the DNA is TGTGCCAGCAGCCAAATGGGGGGTTTGGGCTACACCTTC. Translated: CASSQMGGLGYTF.

V gene TRBV18 combines with J gene TRBJ2-2; 8 bases align to TRBD1. Trimming took 4 bases from V and 4 from J; bases not matched to a gene: 8. The germline gives CDR1 KGHSH, CDR2 LQKENI. CDR3 length: 16 residues. The CDR3 nucleotides are TGTGCCAGCTCACGACGGGGACAGGCTGGCACCGGGGAGCTGTTTTTT. This encodes CASSRRGQAGTGELFF.

Remarks on this clone: Sequence at one end of the junction differs from germline and may be a read error. The chain carries TRBV6-1 and TRBJ1-5; 9 bases fit TRBD1. The V gene's germline CDR1 is MNHNS and CDR2 SASEGT. CDR3 length equals 15 residues. CDR3 residues: CASRRGQGGNRPQHF. Written as DNA, the CDR3 is TGTGCCAGCAGGAGGGGACAGGGTGGCAATCGGCCCCAGCATTTT.

The V call is TRBV6-5, the J call TRBJ1-1; 7 bases are a match to TRBD1. Germline loops: CDR1 MNHEY, CDR2 SVGAGI. The trim removed 6 bases at V and 3 bases at J, leaving 7 bases unmatched. This CDR3 has 14 amino acids. CDR3 in amino acids: CASSYQGDDTEAFF. The CDR3 bases are TGTGCCAGCAGCTATCAGGGGGACGACACTGAAGCTTTCTTT.

The V gene is TRBV5-1, the J gene TRBJ2-5, with 10 bases that match TRBD2. This CDR3 is built from 17 residues. Germline trimming cut 0 bases from V and 4 bases from J; bases unmatched to any gene: 9. Germline V gene sequence: CDR1 SGHRS, CDR2 YFSETQ. CDR3 bases: TGCGCCAGCAGCTTGGGTCCTAGCGGGGGCATGGGAGAGACCCAGTACTTC. Its translation: CASSLGPSGGMGETQYF.

This rearrangement joins TRBV5-1 to TRBJ1-1; D is undetermined. The CDR3 has 15 amino acids. Germline V gene lookup returns CDR1 SGHRS and CDR2 YFSETQ. Trimming removed 4 bases at V and 5 bases at J, with 18 bases between. CDR3 sequence: CASSPLESGRTEAFF. CDR3 sequence (DNA): TGCGCCAGCAGCCCCCTTGAGTCGGGGAGGACTGAAGCTTTCTTT.

This clone was detected a few times. The chain recombines TRBV6-1 with TRBJ2-7; possibly TRBD1 for D (5 bases). Trimming pared 5 bases from V and 5 bases from J, leaving 13 bases between. This CDR3 has 13 amino acids. Germline-derived CDR1 and CDR2 are MNHNS and SASEGT. CDR3 DNA: TGTGCCAGCAGTTCTTCAGGGAAGCACGAGCAGTACTTC. Amino acids: CASSSSGKHEQYF.

The chain combines TRBV4-1 with TRBJ2-7; 13 bases agree with TRBD2. V lost 4 bases to trimming and J lost 2 bases; unmatched junction nucleotides: 2. Germline CDR1 MGHRA, CDR2 YSYEKL. The CDR3 contains 15 residues. The DNA for the CDR3 is TGCGCCAGCAGCCGACTAGCGGGGGGTGCCTACGAGCAGTACTTC. Translation: CASSRLAGGAYEQYF.

The chain has TRBV2 and TRBJ2-1; 7 positions agree with TRBD1. The CDR3 extends over 14 amino acids. Germline-derived CDR1 and CDR2 are SNHLY and FYNNEI. V shed 7 bases and J 2 bases; nucleotides not matched to a gene: 5. The CDR3 DNA follows: TGTGCCAGCAACCGGGACAGAACCTACAATGAGCAGTTCTTC. Residues: CASNRDRTYNEQFF.

The V gene is TRBV19, the J gene TRBJ1-1; D remains unclear. The germline V gene has CDR1 LNHDA and CDR2 SQIVND (reference sequence). There are 14 residues in the CDR3. Trimming took off 6 bases at V and 1 base at J, with 12 bases between the two ends. CDR3 sequence reads: CASRVGDRNTEAFF. In nucleotides, the CDR3 is TGTGCCAGTAGGGTCGGGGATAGGAACACTGAAGCTTTCTTT.

J is TRBJ2-2 and V is TRBV6-1; tentative D call: TRBD2 (7 bases). CDR1 is MNHNS and CDR2 is SASEGT in the germline V gene. V lost 2 bases to trimming and J lost 1 base, with 14 bases between them. CDR3 length: 17 residues. In nucleotides, the CDR3 is TGTGCCAGCAGTGAATTTTGGGGGGGCCAGAACACCGGGGAGCTGTTTTTT. It encodes CASSEFWGGQNTGELFF.

This clone was seen only a few times. This sequence joins TRBV6-5 and TRBJ2-6; TRBD1 matches 7 bases. J gave up 11 bases and V 6 bases, and 10 bases lay outside the gene matches. CDR1 is MNHEY and CDR2 is SVGAGI in the germline V gene. There are 14 residues in the CDR3. The CDR3 loop is CASSLRQGFYVLTF. The CDR3 region has the DNA TGTGCCAGCAGCCTCCGACAGGGCTTTTACGTCCTGACTTTC.

The chain links TRBV30 to TRBJ2-7, with 8 bases aligning to TRBD1. The germline V gene has CDR1 GTSNPN and CDR2 SVGIG (reference sequence). CDR3 length equals 13 residues. The V segment lost 3 bases and the J segment 2 bases; nucleotides outside the gene matches: 3. Here the CDR3 DNA reads TGTGCCTGGAGCGGGACAGGCACCTACGAGCAGTACTTC. It specifies CAWSGTGTYEQYF.

V usage is TRBV6-4 and J usage is TRBJ1-1, with 8 bases matching TRBD1. The CDR3 extends over 15 amino acids. With V trimmed by 8 bases and J by 3 bases, 11 bases remained unmatched. CDR1 is MRHNA and CDR2 is SNTAGT in the germline V gene. CDR3 loop: CASAPAQGAYTEAFF. The CDR3 DNA follows: TGTGCCAGCGCCCCCGCGCAGGGGGCTTACACTGAAGCTTTCTTT.

The gene calls are TRBV19 and TRBJ2-3; 14 bases agree with TRBD2. Germline CDR1 LNHDA, CDR2 SQIVND (reference sequence). The CDR3 consists of 14 residues. J lost 6 bases, V lost 8 bases, and 4 bases had no gene match. The CDR3 DNA reads TGTGCCAGTGGACTAGCGGGGGGAGCGGATACGCAGTATTTT. It codes for CASGLAGGADTQYF. Complete variable domain (other parts from reference TRBV19 and TRBJ2-3): DGGITQSPKYLFRKEGQNVTLSCEQNLNHDAMYWYRQDPGQGLRLIYYSQIVNDFQKGDIAEGYSVSREKKESFPLTVTSAQKNPTAFYLCASGLAGGADTQYFGPGTRLTVL.